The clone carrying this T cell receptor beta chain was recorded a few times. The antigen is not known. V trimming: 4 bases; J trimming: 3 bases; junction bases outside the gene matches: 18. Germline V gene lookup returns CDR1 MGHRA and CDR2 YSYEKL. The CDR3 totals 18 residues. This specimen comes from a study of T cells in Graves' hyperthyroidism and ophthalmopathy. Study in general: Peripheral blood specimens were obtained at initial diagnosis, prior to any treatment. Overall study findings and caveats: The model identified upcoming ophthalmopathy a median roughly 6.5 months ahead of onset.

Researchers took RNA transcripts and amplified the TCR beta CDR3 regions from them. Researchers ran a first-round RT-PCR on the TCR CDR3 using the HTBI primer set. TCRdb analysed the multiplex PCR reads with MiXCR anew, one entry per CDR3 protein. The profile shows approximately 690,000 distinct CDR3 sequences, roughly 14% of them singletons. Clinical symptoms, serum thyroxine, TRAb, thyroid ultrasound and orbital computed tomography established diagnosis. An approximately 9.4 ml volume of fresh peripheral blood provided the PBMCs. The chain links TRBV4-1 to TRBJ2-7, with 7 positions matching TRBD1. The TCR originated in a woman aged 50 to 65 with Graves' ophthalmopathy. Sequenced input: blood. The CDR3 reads CASSPKNAQGNRCYEQYF. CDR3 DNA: TGCGCCAGCAGCCCTAAAAATGCACAGGGGAATAGGTGCTACGAGCAGTACTTC.